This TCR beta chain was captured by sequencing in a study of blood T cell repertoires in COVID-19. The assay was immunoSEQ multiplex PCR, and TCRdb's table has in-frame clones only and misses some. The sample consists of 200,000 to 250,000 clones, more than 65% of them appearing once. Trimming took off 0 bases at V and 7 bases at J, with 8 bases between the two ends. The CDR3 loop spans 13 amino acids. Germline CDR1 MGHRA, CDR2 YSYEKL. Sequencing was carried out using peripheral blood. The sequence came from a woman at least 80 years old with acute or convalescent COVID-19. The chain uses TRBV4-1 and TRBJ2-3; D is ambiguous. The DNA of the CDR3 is TGCGCCAGCAGCCAAGATCCGACTTATACGCAGTATTTT. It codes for CASSQDPTYTQYF.